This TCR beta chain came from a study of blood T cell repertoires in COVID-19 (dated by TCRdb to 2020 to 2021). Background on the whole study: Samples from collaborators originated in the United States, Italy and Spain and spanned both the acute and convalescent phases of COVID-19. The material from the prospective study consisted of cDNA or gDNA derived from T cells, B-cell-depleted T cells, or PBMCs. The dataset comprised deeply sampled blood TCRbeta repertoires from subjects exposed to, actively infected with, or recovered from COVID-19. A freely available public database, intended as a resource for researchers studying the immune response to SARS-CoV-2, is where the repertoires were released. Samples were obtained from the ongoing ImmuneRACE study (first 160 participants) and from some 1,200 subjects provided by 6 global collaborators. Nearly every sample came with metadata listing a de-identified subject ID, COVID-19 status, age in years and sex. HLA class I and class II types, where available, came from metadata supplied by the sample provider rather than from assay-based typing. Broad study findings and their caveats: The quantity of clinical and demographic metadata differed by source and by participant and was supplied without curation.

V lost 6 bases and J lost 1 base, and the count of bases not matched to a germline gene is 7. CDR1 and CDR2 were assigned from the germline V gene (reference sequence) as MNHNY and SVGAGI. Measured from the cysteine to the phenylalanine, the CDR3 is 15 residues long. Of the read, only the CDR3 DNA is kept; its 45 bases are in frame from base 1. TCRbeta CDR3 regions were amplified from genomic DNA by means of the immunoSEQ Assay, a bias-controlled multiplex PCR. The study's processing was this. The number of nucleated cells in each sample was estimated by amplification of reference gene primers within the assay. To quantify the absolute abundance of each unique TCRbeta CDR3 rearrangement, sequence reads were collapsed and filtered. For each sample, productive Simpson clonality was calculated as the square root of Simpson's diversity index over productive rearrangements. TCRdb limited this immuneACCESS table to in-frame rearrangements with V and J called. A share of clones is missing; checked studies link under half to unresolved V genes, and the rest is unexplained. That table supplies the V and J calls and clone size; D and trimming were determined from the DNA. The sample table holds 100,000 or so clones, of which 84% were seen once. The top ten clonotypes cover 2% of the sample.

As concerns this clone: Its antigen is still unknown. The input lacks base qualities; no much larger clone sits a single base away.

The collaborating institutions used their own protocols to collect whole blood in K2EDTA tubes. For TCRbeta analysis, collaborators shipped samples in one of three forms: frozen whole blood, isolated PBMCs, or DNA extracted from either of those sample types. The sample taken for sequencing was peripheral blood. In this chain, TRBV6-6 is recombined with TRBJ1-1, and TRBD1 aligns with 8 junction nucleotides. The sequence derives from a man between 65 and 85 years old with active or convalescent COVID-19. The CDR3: CASSPDRGQNTEAFF. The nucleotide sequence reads TGTGCCAGCAGCCCCGACAGGGGTCAGAACACTGAAGCTTTCTTT.